This T cell receptor beta chain originates from a study of CD8 T cells in Susac syndrome. Study-level information: Patients with Susac syndrome were, at the time of blood collection, therapy-naive, maintained on corticosteroids, or maintained on intravenous immunoglobulin alone.

Roughly 0.45 to 1 ug RNA was reverse transcribed with random hexamers. TCRdb redid the calling of the immunoSEQ multiplex PCR reads with MiXCR, one entry per CDR3 protein. The sample lists about 190,000 distinct CDR3 sequences; approximately 96% were seen once. TEMRA cells were enriched by FACS, while CD8+ and CD4+ T cells were obtained through a negative isolation that was performed magnetically. Looked up from germline, CDR1 is SGDLS and CDR2 is YYNGEE. The J segment lost 6 bases and the V segment lost 4 bases, leaving 8 bases of the junction unmatched. The CDR3 extends over 15 amino acids. The chain employs TRBV9 and TRBJ2-7, with 12 bases fitting TRBD2. The sequence came from a human donor with Susac syndrome. Sequencing was done on a sample of CD4+ T cells from PBMCs. DNA of the CDR3: TGTGCCAGCAGCACTCTAGCGGGGGGGCTTGGCGAGCAGTACTTC. Its protein is CASSTLAGGLGEQYF.